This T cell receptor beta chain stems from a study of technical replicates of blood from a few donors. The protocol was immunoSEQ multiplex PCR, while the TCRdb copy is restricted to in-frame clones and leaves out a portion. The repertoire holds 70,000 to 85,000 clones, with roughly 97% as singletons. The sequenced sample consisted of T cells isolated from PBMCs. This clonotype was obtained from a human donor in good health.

CDR3 bases: TGTGCCAGCGAGGGCGCTAGCGAACACGAGCAGTACTTC. It specifies CASEGASEHEQYF. The chain uses TRBV2 and TRBJ2-7, with TRBD2 as a possible D gene (6 bases). V was trimmed by 8 bases and J by 5 bases, leaving 16 bases between them. Germline V gives CDR1 SNHLY, CDR2 FYNNEI. The CDR3 covers 13 residues.